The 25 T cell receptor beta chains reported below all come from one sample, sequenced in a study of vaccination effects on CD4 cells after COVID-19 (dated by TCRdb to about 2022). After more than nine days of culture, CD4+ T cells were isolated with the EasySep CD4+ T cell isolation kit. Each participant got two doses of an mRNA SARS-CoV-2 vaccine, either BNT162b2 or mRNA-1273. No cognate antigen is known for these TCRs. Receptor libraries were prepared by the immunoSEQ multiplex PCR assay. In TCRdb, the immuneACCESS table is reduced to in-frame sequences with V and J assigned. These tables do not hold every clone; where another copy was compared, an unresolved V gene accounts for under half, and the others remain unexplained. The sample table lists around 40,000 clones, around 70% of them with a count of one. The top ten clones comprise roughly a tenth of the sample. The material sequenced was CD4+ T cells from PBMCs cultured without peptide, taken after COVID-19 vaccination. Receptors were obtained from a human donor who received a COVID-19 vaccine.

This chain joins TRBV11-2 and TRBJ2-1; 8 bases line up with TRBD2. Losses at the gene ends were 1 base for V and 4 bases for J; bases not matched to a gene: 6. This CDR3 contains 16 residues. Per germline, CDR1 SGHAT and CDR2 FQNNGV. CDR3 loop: CASSLARASGYNEQFF. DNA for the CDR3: TGTGCCAGCAGCTTAGCAAGGGCTAGCGGGTACAATGAGCAGTTCTTC.

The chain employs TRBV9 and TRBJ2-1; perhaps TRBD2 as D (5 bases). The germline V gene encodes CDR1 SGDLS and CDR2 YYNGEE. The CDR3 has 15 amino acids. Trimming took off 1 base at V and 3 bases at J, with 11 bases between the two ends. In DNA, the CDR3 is TGTGCCAGCAGCGTACTAGCAGGAGGCTACAATGAGCAGTTCTTC. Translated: CASSVLAGGYNEQFF.

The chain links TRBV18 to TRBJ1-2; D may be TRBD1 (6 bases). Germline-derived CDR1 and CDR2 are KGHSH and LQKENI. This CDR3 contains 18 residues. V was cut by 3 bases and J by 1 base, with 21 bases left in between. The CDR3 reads CASSPTGTMDIDNYGYTF. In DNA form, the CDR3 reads TGTGCCAGCTCACCGACCGGGACAATGGATATTGATAACTATGGCTACACCTTC.

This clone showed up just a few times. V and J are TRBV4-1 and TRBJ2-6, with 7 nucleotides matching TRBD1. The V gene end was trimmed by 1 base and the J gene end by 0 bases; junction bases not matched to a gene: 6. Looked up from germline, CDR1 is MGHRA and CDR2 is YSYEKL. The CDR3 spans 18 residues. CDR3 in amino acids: CASSQGGQVNSGANVLTF. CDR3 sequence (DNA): TGCGCCAGCAGCCAAGGAGGACAGGTTAACTCTGGGGCCAACGTCCTGACTTTC.

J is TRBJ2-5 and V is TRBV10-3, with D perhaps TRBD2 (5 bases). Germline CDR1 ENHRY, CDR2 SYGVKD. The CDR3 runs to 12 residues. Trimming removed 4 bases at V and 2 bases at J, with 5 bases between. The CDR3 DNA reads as TGTGCCATCAGTGGGAGGCAAGAGACCCAGTACTTC. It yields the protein CAISGRQETQYF.

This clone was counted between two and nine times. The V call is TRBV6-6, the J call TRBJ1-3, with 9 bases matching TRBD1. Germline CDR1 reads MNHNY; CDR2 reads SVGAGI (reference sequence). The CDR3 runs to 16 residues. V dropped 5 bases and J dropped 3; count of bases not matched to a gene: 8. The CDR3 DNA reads TGTGCCAGCAGTCGTCTGGGACAGGGCAGTGGAAACACCATATATTTT. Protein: CASSRLGQGSGNTIYF.

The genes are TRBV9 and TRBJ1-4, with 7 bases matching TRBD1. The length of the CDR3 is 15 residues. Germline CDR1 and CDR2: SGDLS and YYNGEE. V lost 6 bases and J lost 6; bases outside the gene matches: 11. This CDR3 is CASNGRGALDEKLFF. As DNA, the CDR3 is TGTGCCAGCAACGGCAGGGGGGCTTTAGATGAAAAACTGTTTTTT.

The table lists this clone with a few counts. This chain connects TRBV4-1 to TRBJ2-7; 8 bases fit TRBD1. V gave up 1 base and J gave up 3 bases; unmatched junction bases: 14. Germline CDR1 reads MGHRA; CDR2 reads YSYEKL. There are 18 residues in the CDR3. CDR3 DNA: TGCGCCAGCAGCCAAGGGGCGGTCCCACAGGGGGGCATCTACGAGCAGTACTTC. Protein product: CASSQGAVPQGGIYEQYF.

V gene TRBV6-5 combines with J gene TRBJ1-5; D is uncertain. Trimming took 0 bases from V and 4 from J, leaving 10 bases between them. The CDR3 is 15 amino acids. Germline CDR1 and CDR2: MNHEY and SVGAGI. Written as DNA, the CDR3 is TGTGCCAGCAGTTACTCGATCGCGGAGAATCAGCCCCAGCATTTT. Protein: CASSYSIAENQPQHF.

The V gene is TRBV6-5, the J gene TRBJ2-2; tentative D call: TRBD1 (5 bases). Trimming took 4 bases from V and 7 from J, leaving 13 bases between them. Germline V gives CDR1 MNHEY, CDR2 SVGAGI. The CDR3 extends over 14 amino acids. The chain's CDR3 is CASSSGHGHGELFF. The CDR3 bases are TGTGCCAGCAGTTCAGGACACGGCCACGGGGAGCTGTTTTTT.

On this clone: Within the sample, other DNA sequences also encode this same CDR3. CDR3 DNA: TGTGCCAGCAGCCAAGTAAACGAGCAGTACTTC. Its translation: CASSQVNEQYF. This chain uses TRBV3-1 (or the pseudogene TRBV3-2) with TRBJ2-7; D is undetermined. The CDR3 loop spans 11 amino acids. V was shortened by 1 base and J by 5 bases, with 3 bases between the two germline ends. Germline lookup yields CDR1 LGHDT and CDR2 YNNKEL (reference sequence).

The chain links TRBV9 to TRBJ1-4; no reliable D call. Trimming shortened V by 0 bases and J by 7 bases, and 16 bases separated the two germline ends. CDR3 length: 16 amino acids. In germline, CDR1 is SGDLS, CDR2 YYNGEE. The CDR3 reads CASSVATRAAGEKLFF. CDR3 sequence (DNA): TGTGCCAGCAGCGTAGCTACGAGGGCGGCGGGTGAAAAACTGTTTTTT.

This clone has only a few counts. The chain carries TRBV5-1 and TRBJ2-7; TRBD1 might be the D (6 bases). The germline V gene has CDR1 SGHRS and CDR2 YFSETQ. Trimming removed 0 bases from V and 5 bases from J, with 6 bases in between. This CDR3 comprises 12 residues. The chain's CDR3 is CASSLAGDEQYF. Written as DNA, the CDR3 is TGCGCCAGCAGCTTGGCAGGGGACGAGCAGTACTTC.

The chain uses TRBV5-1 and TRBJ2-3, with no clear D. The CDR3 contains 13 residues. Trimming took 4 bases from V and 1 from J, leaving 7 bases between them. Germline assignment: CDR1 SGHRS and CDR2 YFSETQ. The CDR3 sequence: CASSLEGTDTQYF. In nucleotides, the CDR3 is TGCGCCAGCAGCCTCGAGGGCACAGATACGCAGTATTTT.

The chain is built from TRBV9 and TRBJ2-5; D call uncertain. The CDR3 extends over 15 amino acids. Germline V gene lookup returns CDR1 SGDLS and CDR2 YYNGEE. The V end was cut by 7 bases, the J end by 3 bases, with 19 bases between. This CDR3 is CASGPTALLKETQYF. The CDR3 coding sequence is TGTGCCAGCGGGCCTACGGCTCTCTTAAAAGAGACCCAGTACTTC.

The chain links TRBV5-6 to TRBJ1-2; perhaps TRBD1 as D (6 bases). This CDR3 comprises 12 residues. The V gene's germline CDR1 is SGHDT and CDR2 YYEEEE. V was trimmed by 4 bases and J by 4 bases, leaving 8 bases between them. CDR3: CASSPTGYGYTF. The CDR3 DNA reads TGTGCCAGCAGCCCGACAGGCTATGGCTACACCTTC. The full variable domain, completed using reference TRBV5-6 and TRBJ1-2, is DAGVTQSPTHLIKTRGQQVTLRCSPKSGHDTVSWYQQALGQGPQFIFQYYEEEERQRGNFPDRFSGHQFPNYSSELNVNALLLGDSALYLCASSPTGYGYTFGSGTRLTVV.

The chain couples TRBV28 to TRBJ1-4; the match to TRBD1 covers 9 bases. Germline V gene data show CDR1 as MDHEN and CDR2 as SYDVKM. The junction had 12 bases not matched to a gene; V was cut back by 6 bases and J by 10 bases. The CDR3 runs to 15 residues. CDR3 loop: CASRATGTGFVKLFF. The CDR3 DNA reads TGTGCCAGCAGGGCAACCGGGACAGGGTTTGTAAAACTGTTTTTT.

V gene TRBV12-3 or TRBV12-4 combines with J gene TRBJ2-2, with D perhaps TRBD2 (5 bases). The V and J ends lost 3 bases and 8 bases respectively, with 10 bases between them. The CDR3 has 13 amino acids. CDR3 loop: CASSFVEAGELFF. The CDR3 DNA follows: TGTGCCAGCAGTTTCGTGGAGGCTGGGGAGCTGTTTTTT.

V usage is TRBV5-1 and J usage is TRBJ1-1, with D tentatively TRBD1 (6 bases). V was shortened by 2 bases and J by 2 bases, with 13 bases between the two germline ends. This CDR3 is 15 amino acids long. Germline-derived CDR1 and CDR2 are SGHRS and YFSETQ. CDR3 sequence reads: CASSFAGQQNTEAFF. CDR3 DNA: TGCGCCAGCAGCTTTGCTGGACAGCAAAACACTGAAGCTTTCTTT.

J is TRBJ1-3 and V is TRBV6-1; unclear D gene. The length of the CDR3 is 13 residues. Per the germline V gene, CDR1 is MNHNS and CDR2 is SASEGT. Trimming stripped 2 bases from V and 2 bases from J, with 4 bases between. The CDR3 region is CASSELPGNTIYF. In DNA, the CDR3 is TGTGCCAGCAGTGAATTGCCTGGAAACACCATATATTTT.

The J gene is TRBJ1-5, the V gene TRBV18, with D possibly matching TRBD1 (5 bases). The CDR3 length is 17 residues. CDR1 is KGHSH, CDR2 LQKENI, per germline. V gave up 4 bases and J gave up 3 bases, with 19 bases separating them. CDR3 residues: CASSRRTGSGINQPQHF. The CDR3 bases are TGTGCCAGCTCACGAAGAACAGGCTCGGGAATCAATCAGCCCCAGCATTTT.

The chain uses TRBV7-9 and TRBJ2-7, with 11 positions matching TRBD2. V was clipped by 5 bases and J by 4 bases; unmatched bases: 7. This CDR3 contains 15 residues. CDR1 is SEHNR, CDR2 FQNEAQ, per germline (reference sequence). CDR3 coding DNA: TGTGCCAGCAGCCCAGGGGGACTAGCGGTTTACGAGCAGTACTTC. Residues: CASSPGGLAVYEQYF.

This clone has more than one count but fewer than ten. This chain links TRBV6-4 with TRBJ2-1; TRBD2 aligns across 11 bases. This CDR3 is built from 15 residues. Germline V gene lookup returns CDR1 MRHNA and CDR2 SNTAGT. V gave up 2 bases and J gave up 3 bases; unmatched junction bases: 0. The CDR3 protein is CASSDTSGGYNEQFF. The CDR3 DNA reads TGTGCCAGCAGTGACACTAGCGGGGGCTACAATGAGCAGTTCTTC.

In DNA, the CDR3 is TGTGCCAGCAGCTCCTCCCCGGGATTTACTGGAAACACCATATATTTT. Protein product: CASSSSPGFTGNTIYF. The rearrangement joins TRBV7-7 to TRBJ1-3; unclear D gene. Between the trimmed V and J ends, which lost 4 bases and 2 bases, there was a span of 15 bases. This CDR3 comprises 16 residues. Germline V gene lookup returns CDR1 SSHAT and CDR2 FNYEAQ (reference sequence).

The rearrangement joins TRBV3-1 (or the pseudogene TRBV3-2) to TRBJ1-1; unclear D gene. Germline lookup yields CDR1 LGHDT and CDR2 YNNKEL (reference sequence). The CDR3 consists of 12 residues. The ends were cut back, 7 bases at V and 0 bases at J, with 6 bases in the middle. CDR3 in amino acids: CASIRLNTEAFF. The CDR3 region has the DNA TGTGCCAGCATACGGCTGAACACTGAAGCTTTCTTT.